This T cell receptor (beta chain) was retrieved from a study of cytomegalovirus exposure and HLA in healthy donors listed by TCRdb under 2017. Regarding the research as a whole: A later analysis indicated that the 90 to 150 validation repertoires were generated on the platform also employed for the approximately 700 repertoires of the first cohort. In addition to the first cohort of around 670 subjects, a separate validation cohort of under 150 different subjects was used. The aim of the study was to test whether cataloging public T cell receptors could identify signatures of past pathogen exposure. To predict cytomegalovirus infection status, the study combined high-throughput TCR immunosequencing, statistical association of individual TCRs with disease status, and machine learning. Overall study results and their limits: In both the original and validation cohorts, the classifier was reported to diagnose cytomegalovirus status with high specificity and sensitivity. In the study, some 160 TCR beta chains were listed as associated with cytomegalovirus. Subsequent analysis determined that TCRs grouped into clusters in the first cohort also showed a tendency toward co-occurrence across the 120 or so validation repertoires, and 85% to 95% of cluster scores exceeded 0. While some public TCRs were present in many individuals, most TCR sequences turned up only very rarely across donors. The authors suggested that the approach could potentially be generalized to other disease states and immunological phenotypes. A few of the identified cytomegalovirus-associated TCR beta chains were confirmed in vitro to be specific for cytomegalovirus antigens. All 110 or so repertoires were used to score co-occurrence in the validation cohort in a later analysis, because that analysis had no HLA typing for the cohort.

The library was obtained by the immunoSEQ multiplex PCR assay. In the original analysis: A statistical classification framework was built to diagnose cytomegalovirus status from the catalog of TCR beta chain sequences. TCRdb re-hosts the immuneACCESS table, in-frame sequences only. Its copies lack some clones; in the studies checked, an unresolved V gene accounts for under half of them, and the cause for the rest is not known. V, J and clone size are taken as reported in that table, and D and trimming were inferred from the DNA itself. A total of 140,000 to 150,000 clones appear in this sample, approximately 94% of them only once. 1.5% to 2% of the sample comes from the top ten. Donors formed part of the validation cohort, which comprised over a hundred subjects and was distinct from the first cohort of 550 to 850 subjects. V is shortened by 0 bases, J by 3 bases, and the region joining them spans 13 bases. Taken from the germline V gene, the CDR1 and CDR2 loops are SGHDT and YYEEEE. The CDR3 runs 15 amino acids, cysteine and phenylalanine included. The kept DNA is CDR3 alone, 45 bases in frame from the first base.

This clone was seen a single time. Its recognized antigen is unknown. Per-base quality was not reported, and no clone a single base away is much larger than it. This chain is built from TRBV5-6 and TRBJ2-7, and TRBD2 may be the D gene, going by 5 matching bases. The source material was PBMCs. This receptor was identified in a man between 18 and 35 years old in good health and CMV-seropositive. The DNA sequence is TGTGCCAGCAGCTTGGGTCGGAGAGGGATCTACGAGCAGTACTTC. This codes for CASSLGRRGIYEQYF.